The next 12 T cell receptor beta chains were all read from a single sample in a study of cytomegalovirus exposure and HLA in healthy donors. The primer mix had 60 Vbeta and 13 Jbeta primers. TCRdb's table, derived via immunoSEQ multiplex PCR, lists solely in-frame clones and lacks some. The table has around 110,000 clones, more than 65% seen once. Sequencing was carried out using PBMCs. Receptor source: a woman in her 30s in good health and CMV-seronegative.

The sample holds a few counts of this clone. This chain links TRBV5-6 with TRBJ2-2; maybe TRBD1 (5 bases). Germline values: CDR1 SGHDT, CDR2 YYEEEE. The CDR3 is made up of 16 amino acids. The germline V and J ends were trimmed by 5 bases and 1 base, with 15 bases remaining between them. The CDR3 protein is CASRKTPTVNTGELFF. The CDR3 bases are TGTGCCAGCAGGAAAACCCCGACAGTGAACACCGGGGAGCTGTTTTTT.

This clone has just a few counts. CDR3: CASSMDRRPNQPQHF. Here the CDR3 DNA reads TGTGCCAGTAGTATGGACAGACGCCCCAATCAGCCCCAGCATTTT. V is TRBV19 and J is TRBJ1-5; D may be TRBD1 (6 bases). Germline CDR1 is LNHDA and CDR2 is SQIVND (reference sequence). V was pared by 3 bases and J by 3 bases, with 12 bases between. This CDR3 has 15 residues.

This chain connects TRBV21-1 to TRBJ2-7; the tabulated D call, TRBD1, remains unverified against the DNA. TRBV21-1 is assigned pseudogene status. The CDR3 extends over 15 amino acids. CDR3 DNA: TGTGCCAGCAGCTCAGTGACAGGGGTCCCCTACGAGCAGTACTTC. This translates into CASSSVTGVPYEQYF.

V is TRBV15 and J is TRBJ1-1, with TRBD1 matching over 9 bases. There are 15 residues in the CDR3. Germline CDR1 reads LNHNV; CDR2 reads YYDKDF (reference sequence). With 3 bases clipped from V and 4 bases from J, the junction kept 6 bases outside the gene matches. The CDR3 nucleotides are TGTGCCACCAGCAGGGAACAGGGGGCCGGCACTGAAGCTTTCTTT. As protein: CATSREQGAGTEAFF. Full variable domain (outside the CDR3, taken from reference TRBV15 and TRBJ1-1): DAMVIQNPRYQVTQFGKPVTLSCSQTLNHNVMYWYQQKSSQAPKLLFHYYDKDFNNEADTPDNFQSRRPNTSFCFLDIRSPGLGDTAMYLCATSREQGAGTEAFFGQGTRLTVV.

This clone was seen once. The CDR3 here is CASSLESTLLSYGYTF. The CDR3 DNA follows: TGTGCCAGCAGTTTAGAGAGCACTTTACTAAGCTATGGCTACACCTTC. The genes are TRBV28 and TRBJ1-2, with D uncertain. The CDR3 sequence is 16 residues long. Germline CDR1 reads MDHEN; CDR2 reads SYDVKM. V lost 2 bases and J lost 4, with 17 bases in between.

J is TRBJ1-1 and V is TRBV10-2; 12 bases fit TRBD1. The CDR3 consists of 14 residues. With V trimmed by 6 bases and J by 11 bases, 10 bases remained unmatched. Per the germline V gene, CDR1 is WSHSY and CDR2 is SAAADI. CDR3 in DNA: TGCGCCAGCAGGGGGGGACAGGGGGCGGATGAGGCTTTCTTT. It codes for CASRGGQGADEAFF.

This chain's CDR3 is CASSDPRGYRELFF. CDR3 DNA: TGTGCCAGCAGTGACCCGAGAGGGTACCGGGAGCTGTTTTTT. This chain joins TRBV6-4 and TRBJ2-2, with D possibly TRBD2 on 5 matching bases. Germline V CDR1 and CDR2: MRHNA, SNTAGT. Trimming removed 2 bases from V and 9 bases from J, with 13 bases in between. CDR3 length equals 14 residues.

This sequence joins TRBV30 and TRBJ1-1; TRBD1 agrees at 7 bases. The germline CDR1 and CDR2 sequences are GTSNPN and SVGIG (reference sequence). The CDR3 length is 13 residues. With 5 bases clipped from V and 2 bases from J, the junction kept 5 bases outside the gene matches. CDR3 region: CAWDRVENTEAFF. The CDR3 DNA follows: TGTGCCTGGGACAGGGTAGAAAACACTGAAGCTTTCTTT. Full variable domain (remainder filled in from reference TRBV30 and TRBJ1-1): SQTIHQWPATLVQPVGSPLSLECTVEGTSNPNLYWYRQAAGRGLQLLFYSVGIGQISSEVPQNLSASRPQDRQFILSSKKLLLSDSGFYLCAWDRVENTEAFFGQGTRLTVV.

The chain carries TRBV5-1 and TRBJ2-7, with 10 bases matching TRBD1. Germline CDR1 and CDR2: SGHRS and YFSETQ. The CDR3 is 15 residues long. Losses at the gene ends were 1 base for V and 2 bases for J; bases not matched to a gene: 3. The CDR3 DNA reads as TGCGCCAGCAGCTTGTCCGGGACAGGGGCCTACGAGCAGTACTTC. This codes for CASSLSGTGAYEQYF.

The V call is TRBV7-8, the J call TRBJ2-1; TRBD1 agrees at 7 bases. In germline, CDR1 is SGHVS, CDR2 FQNEAQ. This CDR3 comprises 17 residues. Losses at the gene ends were 3 bases for V and 1 base for J; bases not matched to a gene: 9. The CDR3 loop is CASSFPGQLSSYNEQFF. The CDR3 bases are TGTGCCAGCAGCTTCCCGGGACAGCTTTCATCCTACAATGAGCAGTTCTTC.

The chain joins TRBV4-3 to TRBJ1-1; no firm D call. Germline V gene data show CDR1 as LGHNA and CDR2 as YSLEER. This CDR3 contains 17 residues. V lost 3 bases, J lost 1 base, and 18 bases lay in between. CDR3 in DNA: TGCGCCAGCAGCCATGATGGGCCAACCGGGAGGAACACTGAAGCTTTCTTT. This encodes CASSHDGPTGRNTEAFF.

This clone appeared once. The chain joins TRBV18 to TRBJ1-1; TRBD1 agrees at 7 bases. The germline V gene has CDR1 KGHSH and CDR2 LQKENI. After removal of 4 bases from V and 7 bases from J, the junction contained 6 bases not matched to a gene. CDR3 length: 13 residues. CDR3 in DNA: TGTGCCAGCTCACGAGGGACAGCCCGTGAAGCTTTCTTT. It yields the protein CASSRGTAREAFF.